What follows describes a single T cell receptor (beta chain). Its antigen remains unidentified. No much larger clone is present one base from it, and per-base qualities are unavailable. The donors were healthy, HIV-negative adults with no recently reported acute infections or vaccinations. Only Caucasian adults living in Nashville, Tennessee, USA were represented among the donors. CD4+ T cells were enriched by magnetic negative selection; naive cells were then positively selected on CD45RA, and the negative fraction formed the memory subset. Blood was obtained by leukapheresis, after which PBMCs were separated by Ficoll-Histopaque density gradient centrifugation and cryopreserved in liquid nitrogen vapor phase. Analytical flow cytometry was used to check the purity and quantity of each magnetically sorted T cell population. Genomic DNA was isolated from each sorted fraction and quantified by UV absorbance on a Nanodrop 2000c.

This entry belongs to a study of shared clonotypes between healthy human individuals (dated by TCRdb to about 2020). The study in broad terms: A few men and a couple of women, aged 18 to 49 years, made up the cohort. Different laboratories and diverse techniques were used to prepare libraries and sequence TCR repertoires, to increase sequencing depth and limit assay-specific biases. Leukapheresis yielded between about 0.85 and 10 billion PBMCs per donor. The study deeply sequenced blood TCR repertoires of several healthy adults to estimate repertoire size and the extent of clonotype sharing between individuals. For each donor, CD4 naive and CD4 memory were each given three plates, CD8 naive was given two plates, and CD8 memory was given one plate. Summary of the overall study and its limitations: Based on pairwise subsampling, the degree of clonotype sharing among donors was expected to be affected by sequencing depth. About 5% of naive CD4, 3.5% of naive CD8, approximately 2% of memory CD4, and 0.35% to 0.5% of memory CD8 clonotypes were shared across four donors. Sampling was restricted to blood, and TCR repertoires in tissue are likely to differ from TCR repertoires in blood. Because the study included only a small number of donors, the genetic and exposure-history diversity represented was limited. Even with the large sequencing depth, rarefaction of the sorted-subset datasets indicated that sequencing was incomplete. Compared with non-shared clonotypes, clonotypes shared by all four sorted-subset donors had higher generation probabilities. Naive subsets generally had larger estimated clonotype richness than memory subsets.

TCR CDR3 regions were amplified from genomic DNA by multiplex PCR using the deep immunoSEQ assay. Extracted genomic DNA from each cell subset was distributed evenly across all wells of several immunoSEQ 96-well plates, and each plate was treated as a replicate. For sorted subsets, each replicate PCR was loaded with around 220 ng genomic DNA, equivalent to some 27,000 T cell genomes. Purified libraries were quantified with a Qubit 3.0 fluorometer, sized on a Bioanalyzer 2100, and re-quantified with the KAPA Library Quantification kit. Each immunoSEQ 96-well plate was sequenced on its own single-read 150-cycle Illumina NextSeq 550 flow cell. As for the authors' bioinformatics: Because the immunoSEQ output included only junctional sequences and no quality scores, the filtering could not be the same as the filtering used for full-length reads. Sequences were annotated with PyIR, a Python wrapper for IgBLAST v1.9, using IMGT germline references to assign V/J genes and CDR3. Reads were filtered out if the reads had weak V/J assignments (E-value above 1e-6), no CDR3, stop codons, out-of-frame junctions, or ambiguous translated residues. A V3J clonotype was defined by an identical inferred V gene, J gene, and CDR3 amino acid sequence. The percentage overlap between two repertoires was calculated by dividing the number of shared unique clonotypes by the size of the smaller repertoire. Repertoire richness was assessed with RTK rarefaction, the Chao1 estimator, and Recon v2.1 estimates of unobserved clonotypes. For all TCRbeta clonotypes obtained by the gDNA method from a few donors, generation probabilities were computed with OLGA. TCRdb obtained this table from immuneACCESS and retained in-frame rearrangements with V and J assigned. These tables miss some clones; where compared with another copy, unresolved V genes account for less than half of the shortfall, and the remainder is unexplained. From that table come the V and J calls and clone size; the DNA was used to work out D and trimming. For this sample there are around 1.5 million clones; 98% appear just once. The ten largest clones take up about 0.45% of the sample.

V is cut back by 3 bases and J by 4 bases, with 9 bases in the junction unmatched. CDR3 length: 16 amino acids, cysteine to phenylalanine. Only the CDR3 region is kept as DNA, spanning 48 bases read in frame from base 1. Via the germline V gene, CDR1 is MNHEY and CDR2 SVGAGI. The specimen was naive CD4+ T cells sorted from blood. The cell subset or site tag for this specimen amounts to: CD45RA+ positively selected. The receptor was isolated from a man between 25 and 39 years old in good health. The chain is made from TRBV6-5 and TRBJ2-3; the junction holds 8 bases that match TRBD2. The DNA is TGTGCCAGCAGTTATAGGGGGACTAGAGGGGCAGATACGCAGTATTTT. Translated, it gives CASSYRGTRGADTQYF.